This note documents a single TCR beta chain sequence. This sample is drawn from a study of CD8 T cells in Susac syndrome. V lost 1 base and J lost 4, with 13 bases in between. The CDR3 is 15 amino acids. Germline V gene lookup returns CDR1 SGDLS and CDR2 YYNGEE. Reverse transcription of roughly 0.5 to 1 ug RNA used random hexamers. The CDR3 of TCR beta was amplified by immunoSEQ multiplex PCR across 54 Vbeta and 13 Jbeta. TCRdb used MiXCR to reprocess the immunoSEQ multiplex PCR reads, holding one entry per CDR3 protein. This sample carries roughly 150,000 distinct CDR3 sequences, less than 97% of them seen once, and the ten largest clones take 0.14% to 0.15%.

V is TRBV9 and J is TRBJ2-3, with D unresolved. Sequences were obtained from CD8+ T cells from PBMCs. The source is a human donor with multiple sclerosis. In DNA form, the CDR3 reads TGTGCCAGCAGCGTATCCCGTGGGTACCCAGATACGCAGTATTTT. It specifies CASSVSRGYPDTQYF.